Listed below are T cell receptor beta chains from one sample, sequenced in a study of cytomegalovirus exposure and HLA in healthy donors. Generated by immunoSEQ multiplex PCR, the TCRdb table keeps only in-frame clones and is missing some. The repertoire holds 90,000 to 120,000 clones, about 68% seen once, with 12% to 15% in the top ten. Sequencing used PBMCs. These receptors were obtained from a male donor in good health and CMV-seropositive. Each CDR3 is given with its conserved first and last residue. A D gene is named only where the DNA matches it firmly. Size tells how often a clone was seen (once, few, many) or the class of an expanded clone, and some rows leave it out.

J	size	V	D	DNA	CDR3
TRBJ2-7	NA	TRBV4-1	TRBD1	TGCGCCAGCAGCCAAGAAGCCGGGACAGGCTCCTACGAGCAGTACTTC	CASSQEAGTGSYEQYF
TRBJ1-5	NA	TRBV6-5	TRBD1	TGTGCCAGCAGTTCCCGGACAGGAGGAAATCAGCCCCAGCATTTT	CASSSRTGGNQPQHF
TRBJ1-2	once	TRBV19	TRBD1	TGTGCCAGTACCTCTCCGGACAGGGAGTTGGGCTATGGCTACACCTTC	CASTSPDRELGYGYTF
TRBJ2-5	NA	TRBV7-2	NA	TGTGCCAGCAGCGAAGGCAGGGGCAGGGAGACCCAGTACTTC	CASSEGRGRETQYF
TRBJ2-2	NA	TRBV4-3	NA	TGCGCCAGCAGCCAAGTGCCGGGTGTGAGCACCGGGGAGCTGTTTTTT	CASSQVPGVSTGELFF
TRBJ1-1	NA	TRBV7-2	NA	TGTGCCAGCAGCTCCGATCAGGGGTGGGCCACTGAAGCTTTCTTT	CASSSDQGWATEAFF
TRBJ1-1	NA	TRBV18	NA	TGTGCCAGCTCGCTATTGGACTCGAAAAACACTGAAGCTTTCTTT	CASSLLDSKNTEAFF
TRBJ1-6	NA	TRBV5-1	NA	TGCGCCAGCAGCCCGGACACTGAGAGCTCCTATAATTCACCCCTCCACTTT	CASSPDTESSYNSPLHF
TRBJ2-1	NA	TRBV4-1	TRBD1	TGCGCCAGCAGCCAAGACCCCTGGACAGGGCCCCTATACAATGAGCAGTTCTTC	CASSQDPWTGPLYNEQFF
TRBJ2-7	NA	TRBV7-9	TRBD1	TGTGCCAGCAGCTTCAACCGGGACAGGTCCTACGAGCAGTACTTC	CASSFNRDRSYEQYF
TRBJ2-3	NA	TRBV18	TRBD2	TGTGCCAGCTCAGCTAGCGGGGGCACAGATACGCAGTATTTT	CASSASGGTDTQYF
TRBJ1-4	NA	TRBV4-3	NA	TGCGCCAGCAGCCAAGATAGAAATGAAAAACTGTTTTTT	CASSQDRNEKLFF
TRBJ2-7	few	TRBV20-1	NA	TGCAGTGCTAGAGTAGTGTACTTC	CSARVVYF
TRBJ1-2	NA	TRBV2	NA	TGTGCCAGCAGGTTCCCCGGGAACGAGGAGCGCGGCTACACCTTC	CASRFPGNEERGYTF
TRBJ1-1	NA	TRBV5-4	TRBD1	TGTGCCAGCAGCCGGACAGGGAGAATGAACACTGAAGCTTTCTTT	CASSRTGRMNTEAFF
TRBJ2-1	NA	TRBV5-6	TRBD1	TGTGCCAGCAGCTTGGGGGTCTGGACAGGGACCTACAATGAGCAGTTCTTC	CASSLGVWTGTYNEQFF
TRBJ2-1	NA	TRBV7-8	NA	TGTGCCAGCACCCCCCCTAGGAGAACCCGGAGCTCCTACAATGAGCAGTTCTTC	CASTPPRRTRSSYNEQFF
TRBJ1-2	NA	TRBV29-1	NA	TGCAGCGTTGCATCAGAGCGACGCTATGGCTACACCTTC	CSVASERRYGYTF
TRBJ1-1	NA	TRBV7-9	NA	TGTGCCAGCAGTCCTATAGGGGGGAACACTGAAGCTTTCTTT	CASSPIGGNTEAFF
TRBJ2-7	NA	TRBV19	NA	TGTGCCAGTAGTATAGATCTCGGACTTCCCTCCTACGAGCAGTACTTC	CASSIDLGLPSYEQYF
TRBJ1-2	NA	TRBV7-3	NA	TGTGCCAGCAGTGGACGGGGGTCTGGCTACACCTTC	CASSGRGSGYTF
TRBJ1-1	once	TRBV5-1	NA	TGCGCCAGCAGCTTTCAGGGCTCGCCTGAAGCTTTCTTT	CASSFQGSPEAFF
TRBJ2-7	NA	TRBV2	TRBD1	TGTGCCAGCAGGCTACAGGGGGCGAACTACGAGCAGTACTTC	CASRLQGANYEQYF
TRBJ1-1	NA	TRBV9	NA	TGTGCCAGCAGCGTGGAGACGGAGAACACTGAAGCTTTCTTT	CASSVETENTEAFF
TRBJ2-5	NA	TRBV6-1	TRBD1	TGTGCCAGCAGTGTAGACAGGGGTGGGGGGACCCAGTACTTC	CASSVDRGGGTQYF
TRBJ1-1	many	TRBV6-5	TRBD1	TGTGCCAGCAGTCGACAGGGTGGGTACACTGAAGCTTTCTTT	CASSRQGGYTEAFF
TRBJ1-1	NA	TRBV9	NA	TGTGCCAGCAGCGTAGAGGTCAGGTTAAACACTGAAGCTTTCTTT	CASSVEVRLNTEAFF
TRBJ1-4	NA	TRBV5-1	TRBD1	TGCGCCAGCAGCAGGACCGGGACAGGGACTACAACTAATGAAAAACTGTTTTTT	CASSRTGTGTTTNEKLFF
TRBJ1-6	NA	TRBV25-1	TRBD1	TGTGCCAGCCTTCAGACAGGGATGAGTTCACCCCTCCACTTT	CASLQTGMSSPLHF
TRBJ1-4	NA	TRBV7-9	NA	TGTGCCAGCAGCTTAGTTTTGTCCGGGATTGCTGAAAAACTGTTTTTT	CASSLVLSGIAEKLFF
TRBJ1-2	NA	TRBV6-5	TRBD1	TGTGCCAGCAGTTACGGGACAGGGGGCAGCTATGGCTACACCTTC	CASSYGTGGSYGYTF
TRBJ2-1	NA	TRBV19	TRBD2	TGTGCCAGTAGTATCCGCACTAGCGGGGGAGATGAGCAGTTCTTC	CASSIRTSGGDEQFF